This T cell receptor beta chain was captured by sequencing in a study of shared clonotypes between healthy human individuals (TCRdb year 2020). With regard to the full study: A couple of women and a few men aged 18 to 49 years were included in the cohort. For each donor, CD4 naive and CD4 memory were each given three plates, CD8 naive was given two plates, and CD8 memory was given one plate. To estimate repertoire size and how much clonotypes are shared between individuals, the study performed deep sequencing of blood TCR repertoires from a few healthy adults. Different laboratories and diverse techniques were used to prepare libraries and sequence TCR repertoires, to increase sequencing depth and limit assay-specific biases. Per donor, leukapheresis produced somewhere between about 0.8 and 9 billion PBMCs.

A note on this clone: The specificity of this receptor is unknown. No base quality values were provided; no much bigger clone lies one nucleotide off.

Using the deep immunoSEQ assay, TCR CDR3 regions were amplified from genomic DNA by multiplex PCR. Genomic DNA extracted from each cell subset was distributed evenly over all wells of several immunoSEQ 96-well plates, and each plate served as one replicate. For sorted subsets, each replicate PCR was loaded with roughly 200 ng genomic DNA, equivalent to approximately 33,000 T cell genomes. Purified libraries were measured with a Qubit 3.0 fluorometer, size-checked on a Bioanalyzer 2100, and measured again with the KAPA Library Quantification kit. A separate single-read 150-cycle Illumina NextSeq 550 flow cell was used to sequence each immunoSEQ 96-well plate. The source study handled its data this way. Because the immunoSEQ output held only junctional sequences and lacked quality scores, the filtering could not match the filtering applied to full-length reads. To assign V/J genes and CDR3, sequences were annotated against IMGT germline references using PyIR, a Python wrapper for IgBLAST v1.9. Reads with weak V/J assignments (E-value above 1e-6), missing CDR3, stop codons, out-of-frame junctions, or ambiguous translated residues were removed. A V3J clonotype was defined by an identical inferred V gene, J gene, and CDR3 amino acid sequence. Percentage overlap between repertoires was computed as shared unique clonotypes divided by the size of the smaller repertoire. RTK rarefaction, the Chao1 estimator, and Recon v2.1 estimates of unobserved clonotypes were used to assess repertoire richness. OLGA was used to compute generation probabilities for all TCRbeta clonotypes that the gDNA method yielded from a handful of donors. TCRdb took over this immuneACCESS table, retaining in-frame rearrangements with V and J assigned. Such tables are incomplete; in checked studies, under half of the missing clones stem from an unresolved V gene, and the remainder is unexplained. From that table come the V and J calls and clone size; the DNA was used to work out D and trimming. The sample table records about 1.5 million clones; about 98% of these occur just once. The ten largest clones represent 0.45% of the sample.

What the research found in general, with its limitations: Rarefaction of sorted-subset datasets indicated incomplete sequencing despite the large sequencing depth. The genetic and exposure-history diversity represented was limited by the small number of donors. Estimated clonotype richness was generally larger for naive than for memory subsets. Based on pairwise subsampling, the degree of clonotype sharing among donors was expected to be affected by sequencing depth. Sampling was limited to blood, and TCR repertoires in tissue likely differ from TCR repertoires in blood. When a handful of donors were compared, the shared fraction of clonotypes was approximately 5% for naive CD4, roughly 3.3% for naive CD8, 2% to 2.5% for memory CD4, and around 0.4% for memory CD8. Higher generation probabilities were observed for clonotypes shared by all four sorted-subset donors than for non-shared clonotypes.

The germline V gene provides CDR1 MDHEN and CDR2 SYDVKM. Inclusive of the bounding cysteine and phenylalanine, the CDR3 is 16 residues long. Solely the CDR3 DNA is kept, with 48 bases framed from the first base. After removal of 4 bases from V and 5 bases from J, the junction retains 13 bases not matched to a gene. The donors were healthy, HIV-negative adults with no recently reported acute infections or vaccinations. Every donor was a Caucasian adult living in Nashville, Tennessee, USA. CD4+ T cells were enriched by magnetic negative selection, after which naive cells were positively selected on CD45RA and the negative fraction was taken as the memory subset. Blood was collected by leukapheresis, and PBMCs were isolated by Ficoll-Histopaque density gradient centrifugation and then cryopreserved in liquid nitrogen vapor phase. Purity and quantity of every magnetically sorted T cell population were checked by analytical flow cytometry. Genomic DNA was isolated from each sorted fraction and quantified by UV absorbance on a Nanodrop 2000c.

Recombination joined TRBV28 with TRBJ2-5; 7 central nucleotides agree with TRBD2. The sequenced sample consisted of naive CD4+ T cells sorted from blood. Interpreted using the paper, the cell subset or site label stands for: CD45RA+ positively selected. This sequence originates from a man under 40 in good health. DNA sequence: TGTGCCAGCAGTTCCCTGCGCGGGAGTTCACGGGAGACCCAGTACTTC. This sequence encodes CASSSLRGSSRETQYF. Joined to the reference TRBV28 and TRBJ2-5 proteins, this CDR3 gives the full variable domain: DVKVTQSSRYLVKRTGEKVFLECVQDMDHENMFWYRQDPGLGLRLIYFSYDVKMKEKGDIPEGYSVSREKKERFSLILESASTNQTSMYLCASSSLRGSSRETQYFGPGTRLLVL.